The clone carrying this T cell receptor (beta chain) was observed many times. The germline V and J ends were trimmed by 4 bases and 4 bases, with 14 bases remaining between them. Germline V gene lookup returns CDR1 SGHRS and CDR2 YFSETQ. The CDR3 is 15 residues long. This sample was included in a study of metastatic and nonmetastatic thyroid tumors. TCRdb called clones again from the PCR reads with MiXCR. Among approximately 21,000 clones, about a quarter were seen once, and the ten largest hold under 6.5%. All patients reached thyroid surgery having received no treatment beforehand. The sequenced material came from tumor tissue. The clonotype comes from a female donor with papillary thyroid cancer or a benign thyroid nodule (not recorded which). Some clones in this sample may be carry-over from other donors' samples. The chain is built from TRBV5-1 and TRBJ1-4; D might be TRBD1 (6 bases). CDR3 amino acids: CASSAQGSINEKLFF. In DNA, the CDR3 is TGCGCCAGCAGCGCACAGGGATCGATTAATGAAAAACTGTTTTTT.